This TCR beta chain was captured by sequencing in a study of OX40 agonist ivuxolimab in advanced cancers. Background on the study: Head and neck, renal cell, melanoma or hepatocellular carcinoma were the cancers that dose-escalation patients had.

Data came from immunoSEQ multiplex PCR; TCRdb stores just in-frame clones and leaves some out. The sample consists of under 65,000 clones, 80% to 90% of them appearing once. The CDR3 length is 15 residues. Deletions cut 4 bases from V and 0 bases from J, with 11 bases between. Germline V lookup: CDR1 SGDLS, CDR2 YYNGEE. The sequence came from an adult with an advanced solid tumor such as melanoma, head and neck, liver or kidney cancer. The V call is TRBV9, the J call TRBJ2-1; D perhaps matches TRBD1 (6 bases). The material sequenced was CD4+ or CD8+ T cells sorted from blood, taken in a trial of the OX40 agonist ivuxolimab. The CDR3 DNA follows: TGTGCCAGCAGCAAAACAGGGAGCTCCTACAATGAGCAGTTCTTC. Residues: CASSKTGSSYNEQFF.